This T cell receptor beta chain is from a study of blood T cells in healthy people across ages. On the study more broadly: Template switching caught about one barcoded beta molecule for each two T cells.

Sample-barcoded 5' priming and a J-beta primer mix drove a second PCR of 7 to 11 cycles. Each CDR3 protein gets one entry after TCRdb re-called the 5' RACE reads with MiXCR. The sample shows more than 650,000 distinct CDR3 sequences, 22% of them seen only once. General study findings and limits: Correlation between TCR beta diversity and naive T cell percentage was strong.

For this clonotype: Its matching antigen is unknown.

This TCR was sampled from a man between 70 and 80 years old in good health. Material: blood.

CDR3: CASAPATGYGYTF. CDR3 bases: TGTGCCAGCGCTCCGGCCACAGGGTATGGCTACACCTTC. This rearrangement joins TRBV25-1 to TRBJ1-2; D is possibly TRBD1 (6 bases). There are 13 residues in the CDR3. Germline V gene lookup returns CDR1 MGHDK and CDR2 SYGVNS. V was clipped by 8 bases and J by 5 bases, with 15 bases between them.